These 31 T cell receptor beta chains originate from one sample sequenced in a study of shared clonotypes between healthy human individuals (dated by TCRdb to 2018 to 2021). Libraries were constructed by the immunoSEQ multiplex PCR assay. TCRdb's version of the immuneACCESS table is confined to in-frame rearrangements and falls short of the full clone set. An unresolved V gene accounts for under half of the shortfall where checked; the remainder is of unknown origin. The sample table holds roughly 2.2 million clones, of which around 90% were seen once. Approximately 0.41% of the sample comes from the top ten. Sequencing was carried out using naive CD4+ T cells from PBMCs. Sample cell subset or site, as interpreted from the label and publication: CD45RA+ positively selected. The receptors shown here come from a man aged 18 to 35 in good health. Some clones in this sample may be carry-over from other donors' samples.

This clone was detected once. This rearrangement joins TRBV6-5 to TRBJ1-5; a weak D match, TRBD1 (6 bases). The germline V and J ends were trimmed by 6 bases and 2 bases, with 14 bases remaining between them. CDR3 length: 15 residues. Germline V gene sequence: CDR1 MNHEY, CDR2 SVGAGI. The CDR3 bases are TGTGCCAGCAGCCTCACAGGGATGGGCAATCAGCCCCAGCATTTT. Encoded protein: CASSLTGMGNQPQHF.

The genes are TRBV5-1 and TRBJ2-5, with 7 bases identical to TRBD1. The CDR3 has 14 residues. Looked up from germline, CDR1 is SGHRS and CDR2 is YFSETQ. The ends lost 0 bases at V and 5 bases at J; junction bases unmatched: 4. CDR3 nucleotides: TGCGCCAGCAGCTTGGTAGGGGGCTTGGAGACCCAGTACTTC. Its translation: CASSLVGGLETQYF. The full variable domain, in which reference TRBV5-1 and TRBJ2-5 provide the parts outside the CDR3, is KAGVTQTPRYLIKTRGQQVTLSCSPISGHRSVSWYQQTPGQGLQFLFEYFSETQRNKGNFPGRFSGRQFSNSRSEMNVSTLELGDSALYLCASSLVGGLETQYFGPGTRLLVL.

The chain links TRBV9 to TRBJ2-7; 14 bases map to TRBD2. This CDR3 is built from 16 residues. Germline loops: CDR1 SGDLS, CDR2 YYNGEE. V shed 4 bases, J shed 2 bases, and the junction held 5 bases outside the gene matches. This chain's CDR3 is CASSYGTSGSPYEQYF. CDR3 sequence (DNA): TGTGCCAGCAGCTACGGGACTAGCGGGAGTCCCTACGAGCAGTACTTC.

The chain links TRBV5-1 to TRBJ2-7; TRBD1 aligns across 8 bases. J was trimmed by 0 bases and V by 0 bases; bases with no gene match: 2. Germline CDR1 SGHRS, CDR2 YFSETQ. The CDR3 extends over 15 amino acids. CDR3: CASSLVGQDSYEQYF. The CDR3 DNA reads TGCGCCAGCAGCTTGGTGGGACAGGACTCCTACGAGCAGTACTTC.

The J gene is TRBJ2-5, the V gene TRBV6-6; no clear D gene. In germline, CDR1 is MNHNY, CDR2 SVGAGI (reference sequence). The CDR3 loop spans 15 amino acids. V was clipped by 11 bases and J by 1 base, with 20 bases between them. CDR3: CAVQKGQVGQETQYF. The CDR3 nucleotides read TGTGCCGTGCAGAAAGGGCAGGTGGGCCAAGAGACCCAGTACTTC.

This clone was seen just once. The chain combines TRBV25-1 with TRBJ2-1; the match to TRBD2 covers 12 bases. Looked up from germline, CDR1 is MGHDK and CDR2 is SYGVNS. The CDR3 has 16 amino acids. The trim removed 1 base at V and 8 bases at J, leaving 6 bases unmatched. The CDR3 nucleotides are TGTGCCAGCAGTGAATCAGCGACTAGCGGGAGTGATGAGCAGTTCTTC. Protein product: CASSESATSGSDEQFF. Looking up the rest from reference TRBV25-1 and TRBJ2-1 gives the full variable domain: EADIYQTPRYLVIGTGKKITLECSQTMGHDKMYWYQQDPGMELHLIHYSYGVNSTEKGDLSSESTVSRIRTEHFPLTLESARPSHTSQYLCASSESATSGSDEQFFGPGTRLTVL.

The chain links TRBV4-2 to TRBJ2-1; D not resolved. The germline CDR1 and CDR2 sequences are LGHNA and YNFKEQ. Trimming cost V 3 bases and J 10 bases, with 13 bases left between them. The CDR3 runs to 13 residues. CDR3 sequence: CASSQEPGSEQFF. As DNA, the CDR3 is TGTGCCAGCAGCCAGGAACCGGGCTCGGAGCAGTTCTTC.

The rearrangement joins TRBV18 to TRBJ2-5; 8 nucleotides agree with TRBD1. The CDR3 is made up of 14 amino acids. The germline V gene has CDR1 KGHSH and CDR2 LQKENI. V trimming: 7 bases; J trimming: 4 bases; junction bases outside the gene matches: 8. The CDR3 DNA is TGTGCCAGCTACCGGGACAGGTCAGCAGAGACCCAGTACTTC. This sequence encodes CASYRDRSAETQYF.

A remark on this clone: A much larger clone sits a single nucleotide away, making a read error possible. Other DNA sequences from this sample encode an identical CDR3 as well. CDR3 in amino acids: CASSLYYGYTF. CDR3 DNA: TGTGCCAGCAGTTTATACTATGGCTACACCTTC. The chain carries TRBV28 and TRBJ1-2; D unclear. V was shortened by 1 base and J by 3 bases, with 0 bases between the two germline ends. Germline CDR1 and CDR2: MDHEN and SYDVKM. CDR3 length: 11 amino acids.

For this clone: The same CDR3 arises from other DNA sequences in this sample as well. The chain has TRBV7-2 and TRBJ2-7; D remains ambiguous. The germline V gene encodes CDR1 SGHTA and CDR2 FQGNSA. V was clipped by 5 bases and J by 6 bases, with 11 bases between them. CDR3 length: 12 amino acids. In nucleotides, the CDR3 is TGTGCCAGCAGCCTGCTCGGGCGCGAGCAGTACTTC. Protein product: CASSLLGREQYF.

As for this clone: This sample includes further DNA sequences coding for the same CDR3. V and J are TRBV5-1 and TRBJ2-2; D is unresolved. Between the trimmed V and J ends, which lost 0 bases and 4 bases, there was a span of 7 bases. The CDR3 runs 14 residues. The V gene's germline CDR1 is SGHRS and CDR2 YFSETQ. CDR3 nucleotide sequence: TGCGCCAGCAGCTTGGTTGCGAGCACCGGGGAGCTGTTTTTT. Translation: CASSLVASTGELFF. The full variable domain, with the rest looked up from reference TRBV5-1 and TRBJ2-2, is KAGVTQTPRYLIKTRGQQVTLSCSPISGHRSVSWYQQTPGQGLQFLFEYFSETQRNKGNFPGRFSGRQFSNSRSEMNVSTLELGDSALYLCASSLVASTGELFFGEGSRLTVL.

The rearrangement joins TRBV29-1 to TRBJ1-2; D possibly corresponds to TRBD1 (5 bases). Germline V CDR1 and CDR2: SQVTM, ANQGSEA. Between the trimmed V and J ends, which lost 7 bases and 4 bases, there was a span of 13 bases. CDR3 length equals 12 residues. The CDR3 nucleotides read TGCAGCGGTGATGTCCAGGGCTATGGCTACACCTTC. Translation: CSGDVQGYGYTF. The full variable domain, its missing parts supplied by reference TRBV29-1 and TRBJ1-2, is SAVISQKPSRDICQRGTSLTIQCQVDSQVTMMFWYRQQPGQSLTLIATANQGSEATYESGFVIDKFPISRPNLTFSTLTVSNMSPEDSSIYLCSGDVQGYGYTFGSGTRLTVV.

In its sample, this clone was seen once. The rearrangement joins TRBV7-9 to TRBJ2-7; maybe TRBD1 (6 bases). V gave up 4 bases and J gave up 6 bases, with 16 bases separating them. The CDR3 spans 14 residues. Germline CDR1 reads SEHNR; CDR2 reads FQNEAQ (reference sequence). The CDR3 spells CASSSRNRESEQYF. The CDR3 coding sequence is TGTGCCAGCAGCTCAAGGAACAGGGAGTCCGAGCAGTACTTC.

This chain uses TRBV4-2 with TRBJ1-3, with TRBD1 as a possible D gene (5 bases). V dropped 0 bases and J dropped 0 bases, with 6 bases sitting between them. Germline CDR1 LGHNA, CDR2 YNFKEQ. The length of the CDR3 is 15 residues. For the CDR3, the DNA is TGTGCCAGCAGCCAAGATCAGGGCTCTGGAAACACCATATATTTT. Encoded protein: CASSQDQGSGNTIYF.

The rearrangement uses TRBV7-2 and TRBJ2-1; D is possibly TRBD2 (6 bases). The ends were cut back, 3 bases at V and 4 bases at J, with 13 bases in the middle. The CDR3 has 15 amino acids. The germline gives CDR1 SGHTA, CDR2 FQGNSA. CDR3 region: CASSFTSSQYNEQFF. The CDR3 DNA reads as TGTGCCAGCAGCTTCACTAGCAGCCAATACAATGAGCAGTTCTTC.

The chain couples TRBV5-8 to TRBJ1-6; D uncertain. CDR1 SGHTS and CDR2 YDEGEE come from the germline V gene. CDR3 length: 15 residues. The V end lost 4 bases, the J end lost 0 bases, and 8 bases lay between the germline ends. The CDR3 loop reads CASSGEFSYNSPLHF. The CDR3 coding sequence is TGTGCCAGCAGCGGGGAATTCTCCTATAATTCACCCCTCCACTTT. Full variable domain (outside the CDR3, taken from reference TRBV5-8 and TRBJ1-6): EAGVTQSPTHLIKTRGQQATLRCSPISGHTSVYWYQQALGLGLQFLLWYDEGEERNRGNFPPRFSGRQFPNYSSELNVNALELEDSALYLCASSGEFSYNSPLHFGNGTRLTVT.

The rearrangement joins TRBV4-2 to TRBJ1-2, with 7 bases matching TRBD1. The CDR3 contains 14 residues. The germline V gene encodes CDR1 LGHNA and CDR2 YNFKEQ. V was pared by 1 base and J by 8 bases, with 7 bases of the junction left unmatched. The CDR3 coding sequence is TGTGCCAGCAGCCAAGGAGGGGGCTTCTACGGCTACACCTTC. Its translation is CASSQGGGFYGYTF.

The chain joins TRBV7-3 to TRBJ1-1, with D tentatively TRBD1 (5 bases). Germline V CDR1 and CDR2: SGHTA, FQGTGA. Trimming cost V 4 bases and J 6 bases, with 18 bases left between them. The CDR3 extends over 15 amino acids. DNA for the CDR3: TGTGCCAGCAGCTCCGGGACTCTGCCAAGCGCTGAAGCTTTCTTT. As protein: CASSSGTLPSAEAFF.

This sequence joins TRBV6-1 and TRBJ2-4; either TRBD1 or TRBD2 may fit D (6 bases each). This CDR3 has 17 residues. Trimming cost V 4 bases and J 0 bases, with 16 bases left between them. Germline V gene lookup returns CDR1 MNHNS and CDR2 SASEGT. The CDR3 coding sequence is TGTGCCAGCAGTGTGGACGGGGGCCCACTAGCCAAAAACATTCAGTACTTC. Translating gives CASSVDGGPLAKNIQYF.

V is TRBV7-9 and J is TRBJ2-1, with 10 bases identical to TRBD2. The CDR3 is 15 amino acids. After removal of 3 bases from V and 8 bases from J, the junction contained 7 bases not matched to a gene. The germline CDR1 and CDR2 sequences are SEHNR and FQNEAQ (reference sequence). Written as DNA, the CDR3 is TGTGCCAGCAGCTTGGCTAGCGGGAGAAGAGATGAGCAGTTCTTC. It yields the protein CASSLASGRRDEQFF.

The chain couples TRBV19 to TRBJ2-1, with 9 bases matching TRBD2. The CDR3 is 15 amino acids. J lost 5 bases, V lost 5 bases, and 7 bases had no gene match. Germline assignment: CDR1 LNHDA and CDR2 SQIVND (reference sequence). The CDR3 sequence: CASSSWTSVDNEQFF. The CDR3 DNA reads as TGTGCCAGTAGTTCTTGGACTAGCGTTGACAATGAGCAGTTCTTC.

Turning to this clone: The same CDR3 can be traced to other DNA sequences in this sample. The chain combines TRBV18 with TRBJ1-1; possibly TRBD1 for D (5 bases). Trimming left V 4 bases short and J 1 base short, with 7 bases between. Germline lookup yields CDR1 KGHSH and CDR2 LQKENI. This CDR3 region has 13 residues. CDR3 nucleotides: TGTGCCAGCTCACTTCAGGGGAACACTGAAGCTTTCTTT. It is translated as CASSLQGNTEAFF.

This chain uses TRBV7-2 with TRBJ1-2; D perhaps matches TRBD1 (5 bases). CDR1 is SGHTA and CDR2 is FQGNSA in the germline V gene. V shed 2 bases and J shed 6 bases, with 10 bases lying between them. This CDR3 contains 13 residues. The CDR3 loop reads CASSLRREDGYTF. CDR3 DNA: TGTGCCAGCAGCTTACGCAGGGAGGATGGCTACACCTTC.

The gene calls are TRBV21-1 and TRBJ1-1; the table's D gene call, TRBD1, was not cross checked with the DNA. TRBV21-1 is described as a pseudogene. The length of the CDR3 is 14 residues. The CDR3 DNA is TGTGCCAGCAGCAACGGGGCAGGGGACACTGAAGCTTTCTTT. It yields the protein CASSNGAGDTEAFF.

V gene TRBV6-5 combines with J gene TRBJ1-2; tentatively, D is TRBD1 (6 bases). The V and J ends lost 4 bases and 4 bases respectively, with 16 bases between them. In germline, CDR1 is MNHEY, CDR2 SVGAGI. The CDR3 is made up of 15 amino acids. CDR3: CASSSPSTGSYGYTF. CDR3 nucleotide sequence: TGTGCCAGCAGTTCCCCCTCGACAGGATCCTATGGCTACACCTTC.

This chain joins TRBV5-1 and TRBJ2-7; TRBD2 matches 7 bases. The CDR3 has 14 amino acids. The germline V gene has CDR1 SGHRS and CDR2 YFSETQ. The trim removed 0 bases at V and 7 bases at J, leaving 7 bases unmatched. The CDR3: CASSLEAGVREQYF. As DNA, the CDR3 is TGCGCCAGCAGCTTGGAGGCGGGAGTGCGGGAGCAGTACTTC.

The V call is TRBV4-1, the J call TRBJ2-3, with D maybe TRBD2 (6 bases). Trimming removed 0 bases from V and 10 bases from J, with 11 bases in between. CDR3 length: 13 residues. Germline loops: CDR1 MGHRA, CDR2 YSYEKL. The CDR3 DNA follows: TGCGCCAGCAGCCAAGATGAGCGGGCCGCGCAGTATTTT. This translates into CASSQDERAAQYF.

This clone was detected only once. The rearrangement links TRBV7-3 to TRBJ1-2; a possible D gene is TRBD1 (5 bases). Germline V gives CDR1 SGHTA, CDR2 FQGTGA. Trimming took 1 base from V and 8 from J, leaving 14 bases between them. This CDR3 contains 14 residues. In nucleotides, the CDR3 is TGTGCCAGCAGCTTAAGGGAGACAGCGGGAGGCTACACCTTC. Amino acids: CASSLRETAGGYTF.

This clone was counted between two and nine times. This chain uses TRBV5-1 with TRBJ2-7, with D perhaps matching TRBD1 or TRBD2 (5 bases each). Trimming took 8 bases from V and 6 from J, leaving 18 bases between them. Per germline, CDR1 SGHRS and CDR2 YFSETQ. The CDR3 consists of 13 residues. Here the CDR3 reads CASTLGPGGEQYF. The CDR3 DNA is TGCGCCAGTACCTTGGGGCCCGGAGGCGAGCAGTACTTC.

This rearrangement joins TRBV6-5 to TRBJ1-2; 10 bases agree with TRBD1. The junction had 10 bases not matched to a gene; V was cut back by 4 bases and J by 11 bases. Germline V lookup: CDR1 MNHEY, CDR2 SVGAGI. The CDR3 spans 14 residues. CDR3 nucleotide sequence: TGTGCCAGCAGTTTAGGACAGGGGGTCTCCGGATACACCTTC. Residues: CASSLGQGVSGYTF.

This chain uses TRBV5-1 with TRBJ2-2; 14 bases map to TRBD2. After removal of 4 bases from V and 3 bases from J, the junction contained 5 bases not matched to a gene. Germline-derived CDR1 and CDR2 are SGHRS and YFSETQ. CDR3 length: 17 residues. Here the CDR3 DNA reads TGCGCCAGCAGCGGAGGACTAGCGGGAGGCTACACCGGGGAGCTGTTTTTT. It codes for CASSGGLAGGYTGELFF.